The rows below give T cell receptor beta chains drawn from one sample of a study of blood T cells in healthy people across ages. TCRdb used MiXCR to reprocess the 5' RACE reads, holding one entry per CDR3 protein. The top ten clones hold roughly 22% of a sample with under 950,000 distinct CDR3 sequences, about 20% of them seen once. Sample: blood. The receptors originated from an older man in good health. The CDR3 runs from the conserved cysteine through the conserved F or W. D genes are given only for firm matches. Part of the rows lack a size; the others show once, few, many or a class for expanded clones.

>.|.|TRBV12-5|TRBJ1-5
TGTGCTAGTGGTCCCGTGGGGGTTTGGGGCAATCAGCCCCAGCATTTT
CASGPVGVWGNQPQHF
>few|.|TRBV5-1|TRBJ1-1
TGCGCCAGCAAGGAGGTTGGGAACACTGAAGCTTTCTTT
CASKEVGNTEAFF
>.|.|TRBV7-2|TRBJ1-3
TGTGCCAGCAGCCCCAGGGTAACTGGAAACACCATATATTTT
CASSPRVTGNTIYF
>few|.|TRBV30|TRBJ1-2
TGTGCCTGGAGTCCGGGGGCCAACTATGGCTACACCTTC
CAWSPGANYGYTF
>few|TRBD2|TRBV20-1|TRBJ2-2
TGCAGTGCTAACGAGGGAGGGATAACCGGGGAGCTGTTTTTT
CSANEGGITGELFF
>.|.|TRBV3-1|TRBJ2-1
TGTGCCAGCAGCCAAGGGGTACTAGCGAGGGGGTTTGAGCAGTTCTTC
CASSQGVLARGFEQFF
>few|.|TRBV10-3|TRBJ2-3
TGTGCCACGGTCTCGGGAGATAGCACAGATACGCAGTATTTT
CATVSGDSTDTQYF
>.|.|TRBV7-9|TRBJ1-4
TGTTCCAGCAGCTTAGAGCGGTTTAATGAAAAACTGTTTTTT
CSSSLERFNEKLFF
>.|TRBD2|TRBV29-1|TRBJ2-1
TGCAGCGGAATACTAGCGGGAGGGTCTCTTAAGCACAATGAGCAGTTCTTC
CSGILAGGSLKHNEQFF
>.|TRBD1|TRBV20-1|TRBJ1-4
TGCACTGCTCCCGGACAGGGAGTTGAAAAACTGTTTTTT
CTAPGQGVEKLFF
>few|.|TRBV12-3/TRBV12-4|TRBJ2-7
TGTGCCAGCAGTTTGGAAGCCGGGACGACCTACGAGCAGTACTTC
CASSLEAGTTYEQYF
>few|.|TRBV3-1|TRBJ1-2
TGTGCCAGCAGATCACAACAATCCCTCTCCGGCTACACCTTC
CASRSQQSLSGYTF
>.|.|TRBV11-2|TRBJ1-2
TGTGCCAGCAGCTTCGGGGATAGCTACACCTTC
CASSFGDSYTF
>.|TRBD1|TRBV12-3/TRBV12-4|TRBJ2-3
TGTGCCAGCAGTTTGGGACAGGGGTCAGATACGCAGTATTTT
CASSLGQGSDTQYF
>.|.|TRBV27|TRBJ2-2
TGTGCCAGCAGTCCATGGGGGACACACGGGGAGCTGTTTTTT
CASSPWGTHGELFF
>.|TRBD1|TRBV20-1|TRBJ2-3
TGCAGTGCTATGGGACAGGGCACAGATACGCAGTATTTT
CSAMGQGTDTQYF
>.|.|TRBV5-1|TRBJ2-5
TGCGCCAGCAGCTTTCGGGCAGGCAACCAAGAGACCCAGTACTTC
CASSFRAGNQETQYF